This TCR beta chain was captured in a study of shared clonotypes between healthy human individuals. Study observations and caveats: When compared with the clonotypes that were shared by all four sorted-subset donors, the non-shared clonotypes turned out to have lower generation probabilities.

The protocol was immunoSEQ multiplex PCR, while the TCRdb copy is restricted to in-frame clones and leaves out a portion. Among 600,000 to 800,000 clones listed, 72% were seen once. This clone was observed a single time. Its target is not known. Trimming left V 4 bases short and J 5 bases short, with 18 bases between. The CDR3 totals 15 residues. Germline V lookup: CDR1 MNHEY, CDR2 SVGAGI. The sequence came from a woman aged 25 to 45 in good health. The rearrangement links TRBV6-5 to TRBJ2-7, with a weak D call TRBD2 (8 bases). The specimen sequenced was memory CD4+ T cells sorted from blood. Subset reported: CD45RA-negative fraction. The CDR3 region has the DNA TGTGCCAGCAGTTTCAGACAGGGCGGGAGGAACGAGCAGTACTTC. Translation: CASSFRQGGRNEQYF.